Shown below are 24 T cell receptor beta chains from a single sample sequenced in a study of T-cell memory formation after mild COVID-19. TCRdb ran MiXCR on the 5' RACE reads and lists one entry per CDR3 protein. This table holds roughly 320,000 distinct CDR3 sequences, around 27% found once. What was sequenced was PBMCs or a T cell subset sorted from them (not recorded which). All receptors come from an adult woman who had mild COVID-19 (a few samples of this study predate the infection). Cell type and time point are not known.

This clonotype was seen more than once but under ten times. The rearrangement links TRBV7-9 to TRBJ1-1, with 7 nucleotides matching TRBD1. This CDR3 contains 15 residues. Germline V gene lookup returns CDR1 SEHNR and CDR2 FQNEAQ (reference sequence). V dropped 9 bases and J dropped 3; count of bases not matched to a gene: 13. The DNA for the CDR3 is TGTGCCAGTCCGGGAAGAAGGGGGCTTGACACTGAAGCTTTCTTT. Translated: CASPGRRGLDTEAFF. The variable domain in full, with the rest retrieved from reference TRBV7-9 and TRBJ1-1, is DTGVSQNPRHKITKRGQNVTFRCDPISEHNRLYWYRQTLGQGPEFLTYFQNEAQLEKSRLLSDRFSAERPKGSFSTLEIQRTEQGDSAMYLCASPGRRGLDTEAFFGQGTRLTVV.

This chain links TRBV7-6 with TRBJ2-2; D gene ambiguous. V was trimmed by 5 bases and J by 0 bases, leaving 13 bases between them. CDR1 and CDR2 from the germline V gene are SGHVS and FNYEAQ. This CDR3 is built from 16 residues. Here the CDR3 DNA reads TGTGCCAGCAGCCATGTACCTGGAGCGAACACCGGGGAGCTGTTTTTT. Translated, it gives CASSHVPGANTGELFF.

V usage is TRBV15 and J usage is TRBJ2-5; tentative D call: TRBD2 (7 bases). With 5 bases removed from V and 5 bases from J, the gap between germline ends came to 18 bases. Per germline, CDR1 LNHNV and CDR2 YYDKDF (reference sequence). CDR3 length: 15 amino acids. CDR3 bases: TGTGCCACCAGCGGTCGGGACTGGGGGGGCGAGACCCAGTACTTC. Residues: CATSGRDWGGETQYF.

The genes are TRBV5-1 and TRBJ1-1, with D unclear. Looked up from germline, CDR1 is SGHRS and CDR2 is YFSETQ. This CDR3 contains 15 residues. Trimming cost V 0 bases and J 0 bases, with 9 bases left between them. In DNA, the CDR3 is TGCGCCAGCAGCTTGGATGAGGGTATGAACACTGAAGCTTTCTTT. This translates into CASSLDEGMNTEAFF.

J is TRBJ2-7 and V is TRBV25-1; a weak D match, TRBD2 (5 bases). Germline V gene data show CDR1 as MGHDK and CDR2 as SYGVNS. This CDR3 comprises 14 residues. Trimming left V 4 bases short and J 4 bases short, with 14 bases between. In DNA, the CDR3 is TGTGCCAGCAGTGGAGGGCTAAGCTTGTACGAGCAGTACTTC. Protein product: CASSGGLSLYEQYF.

This clonotype has only a few counts. J is TRBJ2-3 and V is TRBV20-1; the match to TRBD1 covers 8 bases. There are 15 residues in the CDR3. CDR1 is DFQATT, CDR2 SNEGSKA, per germline (reference sequence). V shed 2 bases and J 3 bases; nucleotides not matched to a gene: 7. Here the CDR3 DNA reads TGCAGTGCTAGATTTATCAGGGGGCCGACAGATACGCAGTATTTT. Amino acid sequence: CSARFIRGPTDTQYF.

The rearrangement joins TRBV10-3 to TRBJ2-7; D uncertain. V was shortened by 0 bases and J by 6 bases, with 3 bases between the two germline ends. The CDR3 is 11 residues long. Germline CDR1 is ENHRY and CDR2 is SYGVKD. The DNA of the CDR3 is TGTGCCATCAGTGAGTCTGGCGAGCAGTACTTC. Translating gives CAISESGEQYF.

V gene TRBV15 combines with J gene TRBJ2-6; D gene ambiguous. CDR1 and CDR2 (germline): LNHNV, YYDKDF (reference sequence). V was shortened by 3 bases and J by 1 base, with 10 bases between the two germline ends. This CDR3 is 16 amino acids long. The CDR3 reads CATSSRMGSGANVLTF. The CDR3 DNA sequence: TGTGCCACCAGCAGTAGAATGGGATCTGGGGCCAACGTCCTGACTTTC. The entire variable domain, with the rest obtained from reference TRBV15 and TRBJ2-6, is as follows: DAMVIQNPRYQVTQFGKPVTLSCSQTLNHNVMYWYQQKSSQAPKLLFHYYDKDFNNEADTPDNFQSRRPNTSFCFLDIRSPGLGDTAMYLCATSSRMGSGANVLTFGAGSRLTVL.

This clonotype was observed a handful of times. The rearrangement links TRBV7-8 to TRBJ2-1; the match to TRBD2 covers 8 bases. Germline V CDR1 and CDR2: SGHVS, FQNEAQ. V lost 5 bases and J lost 7; bases outside the gene matches: 10. The CDR3 runs to 15 residues. In DNA, the CDR3 is TGTGCCAGCAGCCCCTTGCGGGAGGAAAGAAATGAGCAGTTCTTC. It specifies CASSPLREERNEQFF.

V gene TRBV5-1 combines with J gene TRBJ1-2; D is perhaps TRBD1 (6 bases). Germline V gives CDR1 SGHRS, CDR2 YFSETQ. The CDR3 sequence is 13 residues long. Trimming removed 8 bases from V and 2 bases from J, with 13 bases in between. The CDR3 nucleotides are TGCGCCAGGAAACGGACAGCAAACTATGGCTACACCTTC. It codes for CARKRTANYGYTF.

This clonotype was found a few times. The chain couples TRBV29-1 to TRBJ2-7; a possible D gene is TRBD2 (6 bases). Trimming took 4 bases from V and 0 from J, leaving 13 bases between them. Per the germline V gene, CDR1 is SQVTM and CDR2 is ANQGSEA. CDR3 size: 14 residues. The CDR3 DNA reads as TGCAGCGTTGGAGGGGACTGGAGCTCCTACGAGCAGTACTTC. It encodes CSVGGDWSSYEQYF.

The chain recombines TRBV20-1 with TRBJ1-1; a possible D gene is TRBD1 (6 bases). The CDR3 length is 12 residues. Germline assignment: CDR1 DFQATT and CDR2 SNEGSKA (reference sequence). Trimming pared 4 bases from V and 7 bases from J, leaving 13 bases between. CDR3 sequence reads: CSAIGGAFEAFF. The CDR3 DNA reads as TGCAGTGCTATTGGGGGCGCGTTTGAAGCTTTCTTT.

This chain links TRBV10-3 with TRBJ1-1, with TRBD1 matching 7 bases. The CDR3 covers 13 residues. Trimming took 10 bases from V and 0 from J; bases not matched to a gene: 5. Germline CDR1 ENHRY, CDR2 SYGVKD. In nucleotides, the CDR3 is TGTGCCACTGGACAGGCCGTGAACACTGAAGCTTTCTTT. This codes for CATGQAVNTEAFF.

V usage is TRBV25-1 and J usage is TRBJ2-7, with a possible D match to TRBD2 (5 bases). Between the trimmed V and J ends, which lost 2 bases and 4 bases, there was a span of 24 bases. This CDR3 spans 18 amino acids. Germline CDR1 and CDR2: MGHDK and SYGVNS. In nucleotides, the CDR3 is TGTGCCAGCAGTGAACCCTCACTTCGCTCCACGACTACTTACGAGCAGTACTTC. It is translated as CASSEPSLRSTTTYEQYF.

The chain has TRBV11-3 and TRBJ2-3, with D unclear. Trimming stripped 0 bases from V and 2 bases from J, with 6 bases between. CDR3 length equals 14 residues. Germline CDR1 SGHNT, CDR2 YENEEA. The CDR3 is CASSLELITDTQYF. The CDR3, as DNA: TGTGCCAGCAGCTTAGAACTAATCACAGATACGCAGTATTTT.

This clonotype has a single count. The chain is built from TRBV27 and TRBJ2-7; 12 nucleotides match TRBD2. This CDR3 spans 16 amino acids. J was trimmed by 1 base and V by 5 bases; bases with no gene match: 6. From germline, CDR1 is MNHEY and CDR2 SMNVEV (reference sequence). Here the CDR3 reads CASSAGLAGYSYEQYF. The CDR3 coding sequence is TGTGCCAGCAGTGCCGGACTAGCGGGGTATTCCTACGAGCAGTACTTC.

J is TRBJ1-2 and V is TRBV4-2; D possibly corresponds to TRBD1 (5 bases). The germline V gene has CDR1 LGHNA and CDR2 YNFKEQ. The CDR3 has 17 residues. Trimming cost V 0 bases and J 7 bases, with 21 bases left between them. The CDR3 DNA follows: TGTGCCAGCAGCCAAGATCAGGGAGGACCATTTTTGACTGGCTACACCTTC. Residues: CASSQDQGGPFLTGYTF.

The sample holds a few counts of this clonotype. The CDR3, as DNA: TGTGCCAGCAGCTCGAGACAGGTGGAGACCCAGTACTTC. It yields the protein CASSSRQVETQYF. The V call is TRBV5-4, the J call TRBJ2-5, with D maybe TRBD1 (6 bases). CDR1 and CDR2 from the germline V gene are SGHNT and YYREEE (reference sequence). Between the trimmed V and J ends, which lost 3 bases and 5 bases, there was a span of 11 bases. The CDR3 totals 13 residues.

This chain links TRBV20-1 with TRBJ1-4, with a weak D call TRBD1 (5 bases). CDR1 DFQATT and CDR2 SNEGSKA come from the germline V gene (reference sequence). The CDR3 length is 14 residues. V lost 0 bases, J lost 3 bases, and 8 bases lay in between. CDR3 in amino acids: CSAREAGSNEKLFF. In DNA form, the CDR3 reads TGCAGTGCTAGAGAGGCAGGGTCTAATGAAAAACTGTTTTTT.

The CDR3 region has the DNA TGTGCCACCAGTGATTTGTTCAGGGGTAAGGATACGGGATACAATGAGCAGTTCTTC. This codes for CATSDLFRGKDTGYNEQFF. The chain is built from TRBV24-1 and TRBJ2-1, with a weak D call TRBD1 (6 bases). Germline CDR1 KGHDR, CDR2 SFDVKD. Trimming removed 0 bases from V and 4 bases from J, with 21 bases in between. The CDR3 has 19 amino acids.

This clonotype was counted a few times. V usage is TRBV24-1 and J usage is TRBJ2-1, with D perhaps assigned TRBD1 or TRBD2 (5 bases each). Germline values: CDR1 KGHDR, CDR2 SFDVKD. The CDR3 loop spans 17 amino acids. Between the trimmed V and J ends, which lost 4 bases and 0 bases, there was a span of 15 bases. In nucleotides, the CDR3 is TGTGCCACCAGTGAAGAGGGACGGAGAAGCTCCTACAATGAGCAGTTCTTC. Residues: CATSEEGRRSSYNEQFF.

This clonotype turned up a few times. The missing conserved phenylalanine or tryptophan at the end of this CDR3 makes a read error likely. The limits of the CDR3 on the DNA are not certain, so only TCRdb's listed CDR3 is given. V gene TRBV12-3 or TRBV12-4 combines with J gene TRBJ2-7. Ends included, the CDR3 has 9 residues. CDR3 sequence reads: CASTVDHTD.

The chain recombines TRBV6-1 with TRBJ1-1, with D unresolved. This CDR3 is 16 amino acids long. V lost 1 base, J lost 0 bases, and 12 bases lay in between. In germline, CDR1 is MNHNS, CDR2 SASEGT. The CDR3 here is CASSEVRRSLNTEAFF. The CDR3 coding sequence is TGTGCCAGCAGTGAAGTGAGGCGATCTTTGAACACTGAAGCTTTCTTT.

This clonotype was counted a few times. The rearrangement uses TRBV9 and TRBJ2-7; no reliable D call. Germline loops: CDR1 SGDLS, CDR2 YYNGEE. The CDR3 has 14 amino acids. V lost 0 bases to trimming and J lost 0 bases, with 7 bases between them. The CDR3 DNA reads TGTGCCAGCAGCGTAGCGTCGGGCTCCTACGAGCAGTACTTC. This translates into CASSVASGSYEQYF. The full variable domain, completed using reference TRBV9 and TRBJ2-7, is DSGVTQTPKHLITATGQRVTLRCSPRSGDLSVYWYQQSLDQGLQFLIQYYNGEERAKGNILERFSAQQFPDLHSELNLSSLELGDSALYFCASSVASGSYEQYFGPGTRLTVT.